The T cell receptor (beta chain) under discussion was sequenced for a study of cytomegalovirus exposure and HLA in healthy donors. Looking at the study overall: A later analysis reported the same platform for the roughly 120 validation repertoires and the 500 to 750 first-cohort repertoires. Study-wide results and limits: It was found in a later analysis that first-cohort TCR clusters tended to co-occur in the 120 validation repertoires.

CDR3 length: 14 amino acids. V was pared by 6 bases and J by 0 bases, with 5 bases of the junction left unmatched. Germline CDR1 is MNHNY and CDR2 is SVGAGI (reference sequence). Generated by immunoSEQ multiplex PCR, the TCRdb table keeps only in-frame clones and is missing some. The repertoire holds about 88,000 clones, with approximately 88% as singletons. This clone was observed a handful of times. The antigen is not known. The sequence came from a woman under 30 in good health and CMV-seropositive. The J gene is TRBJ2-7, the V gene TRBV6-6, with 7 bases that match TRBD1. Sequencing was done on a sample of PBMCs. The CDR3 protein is CASSLGTASYEQYF. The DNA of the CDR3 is TGTGCCAGCAGCCTTGGGACAGCCTCCTACGAGCAGTACTTC.